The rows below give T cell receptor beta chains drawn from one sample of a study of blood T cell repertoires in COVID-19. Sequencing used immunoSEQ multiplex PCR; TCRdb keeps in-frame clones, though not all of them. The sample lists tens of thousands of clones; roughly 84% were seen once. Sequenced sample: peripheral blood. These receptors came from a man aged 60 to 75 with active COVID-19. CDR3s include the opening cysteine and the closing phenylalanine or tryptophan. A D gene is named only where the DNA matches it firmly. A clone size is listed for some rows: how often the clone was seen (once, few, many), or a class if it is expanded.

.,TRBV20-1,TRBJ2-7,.,CSARGLDEQYF,TGCAGTGCTAGAGGACTTGACGAGCAGTACTTC
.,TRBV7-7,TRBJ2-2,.,CASSFTSNTGELFF,TGTGCCAGCAGCTTCACATCGAACACCGGGGAGCTGTTTTTT
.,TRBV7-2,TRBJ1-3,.,CASSLAGAGRSGNTIYF,TGTGCCAGCAGCTTAGCGGGTGCGGGAAGGTCTGGAAACACCATATATTTT
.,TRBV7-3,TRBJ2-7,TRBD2,CASSTAGGFPYEQYF,TGTGCCAGCAGCACCGCGGGGGGATTCCCCTACGAGCAGTACTTC
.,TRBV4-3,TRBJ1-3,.,CASSTGGRGNTIYF,TGCGCCAGCAGCACGGGGGGCAGGGGAAACACCATATATTTT
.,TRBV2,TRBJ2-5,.,CASSTAGVGETQYF,TGTGCCAGCAGTACTGCAGGGGTTGGAGAGACCCAGTACTTC
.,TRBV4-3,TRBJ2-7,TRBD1,CASSQDVGTGVYEQYF,TGCGCCAGCAGCCAAGATGTGGGGACAGGGGTCTACGAGCAGTACTTC
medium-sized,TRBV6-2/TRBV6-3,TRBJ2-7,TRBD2,CASSSTTARTRSSYEQYF,TGTGCCAGCAGTTCGACCACTGCTAGGACTAGGAGCTCCTACGAGCAGTACTTC
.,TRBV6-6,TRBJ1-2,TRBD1,CASSSAGGGYNYGYTF,TGTGCCAGCAGTTCGGCAGGGGGCGGTTATAACTATGGCTACACCTTC
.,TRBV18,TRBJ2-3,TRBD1,CASSRNPGQGSGDTQYF,TGTGCCAGCTCACGCAATCCGGGACAGGGTTCGGGAGATACGCAGTATTTT
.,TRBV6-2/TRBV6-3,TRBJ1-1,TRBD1,CASSIGQVEAFF,TGTGCCAGCAGTATCGGACAGGTTGAAGCTTTCTTT
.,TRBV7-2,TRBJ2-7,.,CASSLAGVGPSYEQYF,TGTGCCAGCAGCTTAGCAGGGGTCGGACCCTCCTACGAGCAGTACTTC
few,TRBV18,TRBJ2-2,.,CASSPADGPGTGELFF,TGTGCCAGCTCACCAGCCGACGGCCCGGGCACCGGGGAGCTGTTTTTT
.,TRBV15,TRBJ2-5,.,CATSRDRETQYF,TGTGCCACCAGCAGAGATCGTGAGACCCAGTACTTC
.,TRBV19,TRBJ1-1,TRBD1,CASRQDREVSAFF,TGTGCCAGTAGACAGGACAGGGAAGTGAGTGCTTTCTTT
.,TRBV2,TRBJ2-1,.,CASIMREPFDEQFF,TGTGCCAGCATTATGAGGGAGCCGTTCGATGAGCAGTTCTTC
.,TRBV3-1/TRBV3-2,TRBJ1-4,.,CASSPFRTGSNEKLFF,TGTGCCAGCAGCCCCTTCCGTACAGGTTCTAATGAAAAACTGTTTTTT
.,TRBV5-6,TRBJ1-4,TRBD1,CASSLTGTGYNEKLFF,TGTGCCAGCAGCTTGACCGGGACAGGTTATAATGAAAAACTGTTTTTT
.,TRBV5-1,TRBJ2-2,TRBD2,CASSLGALAGSTGELFF,TGCGCCAGCAGCTTGGGGGCCTTAGCGGGGAGCACCGGGGAGCTGTTTTTT
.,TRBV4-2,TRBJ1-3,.,CASSQSDTIYF,TGTGCCAGCAGCCAATCGGACACCATATATTTT
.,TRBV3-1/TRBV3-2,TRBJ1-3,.,CASSQVSISGNTIYF,TGTGCCAGCAGCCAAGTGAGCATCTCTGGAAACACCATATATTTT
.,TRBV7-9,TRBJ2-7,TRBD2,CASSSQTSGDLDEQYF,TGTGCCAGCAGCTCGCAAACTAGCGGGGATCTCGACGAGCAGTACTTC
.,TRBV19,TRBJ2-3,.,CASSLSVLTDTQYF,TGTGCCAGTAGTCTTAGCGTTCTCACAGATACGCAGTATTTT
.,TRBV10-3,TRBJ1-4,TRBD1,CAIRSGTANEKLFF,TGTGCCATCAGATCCGGGACAGCTAATGAAAAACTGTTTTTT
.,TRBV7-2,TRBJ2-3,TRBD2,CASSRTRGSDTQYF,TGTGCCAGCAGCCGGACTAGGGGCTCAGATACGCAGTATTTT
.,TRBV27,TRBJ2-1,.,CASSLTRTHEQFF,TGTGCCAGCAGTTTGACCCGGACTCATGAGCAGTTCTTC
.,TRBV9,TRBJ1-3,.,CASSSSRTLGGNTIYF,TGTGCCAGCAGCTCCTCACGGACACTCGGTGGAAACACCATATATTTT
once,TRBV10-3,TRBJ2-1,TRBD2,CAISEGREGRYNEQFF,TGTGCCATCAGTGAGGGGCGGGAGGGCCGTTACAATGAGCAGTTCTTC
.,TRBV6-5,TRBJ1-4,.,CAGRSNEKLFF,TGTGCGGGGCGGTCTAATGAAAAACTGTTTTTT
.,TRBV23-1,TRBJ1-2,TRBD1,CASSQRPTGSYGYTF,TGCGCCAGCAGTCAGCGTCCGACAGGGAGCTATGGCTACACCTTC
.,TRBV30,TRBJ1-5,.,CAWSDSSNQPQHF,TGTGCCTGGAGTGACAGTAGCAATCAGCCCCAGCATTTT